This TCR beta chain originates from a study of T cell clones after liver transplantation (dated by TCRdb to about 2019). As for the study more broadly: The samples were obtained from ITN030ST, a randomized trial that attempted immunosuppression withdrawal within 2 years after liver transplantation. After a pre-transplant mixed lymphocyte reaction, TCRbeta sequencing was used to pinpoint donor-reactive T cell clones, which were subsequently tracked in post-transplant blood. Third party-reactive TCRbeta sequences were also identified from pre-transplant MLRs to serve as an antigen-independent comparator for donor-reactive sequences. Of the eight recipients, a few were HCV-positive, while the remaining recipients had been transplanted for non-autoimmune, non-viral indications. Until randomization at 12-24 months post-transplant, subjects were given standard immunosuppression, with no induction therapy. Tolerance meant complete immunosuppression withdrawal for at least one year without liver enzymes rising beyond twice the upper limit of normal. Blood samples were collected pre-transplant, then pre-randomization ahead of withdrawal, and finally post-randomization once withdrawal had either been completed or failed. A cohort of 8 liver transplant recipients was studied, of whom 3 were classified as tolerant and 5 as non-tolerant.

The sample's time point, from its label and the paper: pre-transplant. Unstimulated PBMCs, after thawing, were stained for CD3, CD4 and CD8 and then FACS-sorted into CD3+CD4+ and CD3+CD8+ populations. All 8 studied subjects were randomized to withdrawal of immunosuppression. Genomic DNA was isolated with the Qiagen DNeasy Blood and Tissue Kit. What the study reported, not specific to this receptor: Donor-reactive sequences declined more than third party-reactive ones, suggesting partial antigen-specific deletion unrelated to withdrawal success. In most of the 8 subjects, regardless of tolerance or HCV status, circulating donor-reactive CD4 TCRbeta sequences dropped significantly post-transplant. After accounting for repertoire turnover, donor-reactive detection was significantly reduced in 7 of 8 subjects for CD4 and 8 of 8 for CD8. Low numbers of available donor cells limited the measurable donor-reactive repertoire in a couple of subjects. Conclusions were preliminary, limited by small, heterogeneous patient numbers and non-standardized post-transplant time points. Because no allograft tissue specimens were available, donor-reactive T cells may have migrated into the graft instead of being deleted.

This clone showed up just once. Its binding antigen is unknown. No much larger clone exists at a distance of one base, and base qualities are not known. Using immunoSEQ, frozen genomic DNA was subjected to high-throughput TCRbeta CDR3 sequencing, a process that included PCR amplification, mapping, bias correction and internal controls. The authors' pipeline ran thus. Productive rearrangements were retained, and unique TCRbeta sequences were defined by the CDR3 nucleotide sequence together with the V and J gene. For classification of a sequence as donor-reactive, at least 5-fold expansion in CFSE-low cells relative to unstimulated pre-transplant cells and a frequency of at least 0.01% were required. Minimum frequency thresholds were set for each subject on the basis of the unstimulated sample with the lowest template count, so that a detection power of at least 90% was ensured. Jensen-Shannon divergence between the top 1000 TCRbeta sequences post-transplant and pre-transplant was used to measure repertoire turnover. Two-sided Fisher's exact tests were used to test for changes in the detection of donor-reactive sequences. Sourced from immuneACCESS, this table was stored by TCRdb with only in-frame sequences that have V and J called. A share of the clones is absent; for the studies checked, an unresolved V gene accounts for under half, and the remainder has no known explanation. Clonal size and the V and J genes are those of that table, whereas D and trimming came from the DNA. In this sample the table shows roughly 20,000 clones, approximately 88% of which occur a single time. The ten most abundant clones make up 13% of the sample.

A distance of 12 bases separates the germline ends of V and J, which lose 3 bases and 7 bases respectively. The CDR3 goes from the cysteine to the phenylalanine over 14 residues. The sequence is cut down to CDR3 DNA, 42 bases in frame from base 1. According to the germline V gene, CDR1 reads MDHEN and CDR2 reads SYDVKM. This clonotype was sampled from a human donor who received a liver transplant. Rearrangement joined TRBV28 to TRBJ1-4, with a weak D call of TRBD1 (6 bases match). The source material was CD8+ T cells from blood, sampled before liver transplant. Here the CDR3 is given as CASSFTGKSEKLFF. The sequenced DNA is TGTGCCAGCAGTTTTACAGGGAAAAGTGAAAAACTGTTTTTT.